This T cell receptor beta chain was observed in a study of T cell responses to AZD1222 COVID-19 vaccine. Notes on the study in general: The study found Spike-specific TCR breadth and depth rose after two AZD1222 doses. Within unmutated variant regions lay the reported targets of nearly half of spike-specific TCRs. Donors were mostly white British, more females; clonal diversity possibly underestimated. Of the AZD1222 recipients, only five to seven were seropositive at baseline.

The germline V and J ends were trimmed by 8 bases and 8 bases, with 9 bases remaining between them. The CDR3 covers 11 residues. In germline, CDR1 is SNHLY, CDR2 FYNNEI. The protocol was immunoSEQ multiplex PCR, while the TCRdb copy is restricted to in-frame clones and leaves out a portion. The profile shows about 180,000 clones, 90% to 95% of them singletons. As to this clone: Its cognate antigen is unknown.

The clonotype originates from an adult who received the MenACWY meningococcal vaccine as a control. The V gene is TRBV2, the J gene TRBJ1-4, with D hard to call. Sequencing used peripheral blood, obtained 28 days after the second dose of the MenACWY control vaccine. CDR3 amino acids: CASGLGEKLFF. The DNA for the CDR3 is TGTGCCAGCGGCCTCGGAGAAAAACTGTTTTTT.